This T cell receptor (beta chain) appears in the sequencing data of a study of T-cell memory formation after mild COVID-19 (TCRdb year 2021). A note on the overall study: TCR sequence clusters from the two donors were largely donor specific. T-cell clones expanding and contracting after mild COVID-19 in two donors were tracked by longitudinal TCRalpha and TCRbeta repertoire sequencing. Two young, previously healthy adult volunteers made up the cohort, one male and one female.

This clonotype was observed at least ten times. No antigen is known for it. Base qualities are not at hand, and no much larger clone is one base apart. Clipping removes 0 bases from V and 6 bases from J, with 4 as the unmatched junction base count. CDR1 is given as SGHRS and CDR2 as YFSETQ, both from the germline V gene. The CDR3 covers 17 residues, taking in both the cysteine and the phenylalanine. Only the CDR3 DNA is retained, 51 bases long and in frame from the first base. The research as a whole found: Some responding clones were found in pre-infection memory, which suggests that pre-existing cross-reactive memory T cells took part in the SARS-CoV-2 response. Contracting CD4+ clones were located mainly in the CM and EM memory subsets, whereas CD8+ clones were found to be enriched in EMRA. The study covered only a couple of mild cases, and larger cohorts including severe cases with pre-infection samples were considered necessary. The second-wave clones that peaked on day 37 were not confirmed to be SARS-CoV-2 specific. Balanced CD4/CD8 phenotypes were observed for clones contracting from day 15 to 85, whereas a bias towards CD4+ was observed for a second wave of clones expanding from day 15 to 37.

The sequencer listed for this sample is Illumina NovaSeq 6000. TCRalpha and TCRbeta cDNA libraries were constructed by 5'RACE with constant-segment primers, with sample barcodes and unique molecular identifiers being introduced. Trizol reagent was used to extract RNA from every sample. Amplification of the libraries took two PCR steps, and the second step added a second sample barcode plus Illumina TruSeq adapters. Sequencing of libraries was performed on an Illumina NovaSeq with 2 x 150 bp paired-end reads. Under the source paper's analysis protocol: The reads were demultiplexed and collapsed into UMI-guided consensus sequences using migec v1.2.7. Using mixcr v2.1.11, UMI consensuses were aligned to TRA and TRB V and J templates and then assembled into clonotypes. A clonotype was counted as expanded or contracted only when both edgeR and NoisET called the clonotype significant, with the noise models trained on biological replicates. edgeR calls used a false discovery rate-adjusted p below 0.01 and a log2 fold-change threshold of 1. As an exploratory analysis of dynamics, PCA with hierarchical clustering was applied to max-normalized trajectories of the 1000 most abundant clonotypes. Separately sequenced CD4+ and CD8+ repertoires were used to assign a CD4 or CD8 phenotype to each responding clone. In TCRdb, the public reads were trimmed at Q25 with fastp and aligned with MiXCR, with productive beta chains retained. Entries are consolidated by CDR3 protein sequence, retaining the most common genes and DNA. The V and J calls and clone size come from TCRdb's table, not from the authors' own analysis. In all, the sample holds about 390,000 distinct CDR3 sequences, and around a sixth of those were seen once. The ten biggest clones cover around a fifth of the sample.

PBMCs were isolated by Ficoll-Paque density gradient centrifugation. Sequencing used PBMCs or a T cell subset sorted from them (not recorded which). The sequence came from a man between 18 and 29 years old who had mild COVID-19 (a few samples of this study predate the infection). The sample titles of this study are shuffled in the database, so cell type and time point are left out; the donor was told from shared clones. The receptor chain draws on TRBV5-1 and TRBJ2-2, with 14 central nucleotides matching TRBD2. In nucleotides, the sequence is TGCGCCAGCAGCTTGGGAGGACTAGCGGGGGGAGCCGGGGAGCTGTTTTTT. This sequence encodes CASSLGGLAGGAGELFF.